A selection of T cell receptor beta chains follows, all from one sample in a study of blood T cell repertoires in COVID-19. TCRdb's copy holds only in-frame clones and misses some; the assay was immunoSEQ multiplex PCR. The sample contains roughly 160,000 clones, approximately 88% of which appear only once. The specimen was PBMCs or T cells enriched from blood (not recorded which). These receptors came from a woman aged 55 to 70 who had recovered from COVID-19. The CDR3 runs from the conserved cysteine through the conserved F or W. The order of the fields is D gene, V gene, J gene, clone size, CDR3 protein, CDR3 DNA. A D gene is named only where the DNA matches it firmly. The size field is filled for only some rows; it gives once, few, many or a size class.

D: -
V: TRBV5-6
J: TRBJ1-2
size: -
CDR3: CASSLGSYYGYTF
DNA: TGTGCCAGCAGCTTGGGAAGCTACTATGGCTACACCTTC

D: -
V: TRBV21-1
J: TRBJ2-5
size: once
CDR3: CASTSKPPETQYF
DNA: TGTGCCAGCACCTCTAAACCGCCAGAGACCCAGTACTTC

D: TRBD2
V: TRBV28
J: TRBJ2-2
size: few
CDR3: CASSLTSGRIGELFF
DNA: TGTGCCAGCAGTTTAACTAGCGGGAGGATCGGGGAGCTGTTTTTT

D: TRBD2
V: TRBV27
J: TRBJ2-7
size: once
CDR3: CASSRGDFTTYEQYF
DNA: TGTGCCAGCAGTCGGGGGGACTTCACAACCTACGAGCAGTACTTC

D: TRBD1
V: TRBV27
J: TRBJ1-6
size: few
CDR3: CASRTTGDNSPLHF
DNA: TGTGCCAGCAGGACGACAGGGGATAATTCACCCCTCCACTTT

D: -
V: TRBV5-1
J: TRBJ2-7
size: -
CDR3: CASRLGQGPYEQYF
DNA: TGCGCCAGCCGCCTTGGGCAGGGGCCCTACGAGCAGTACTTC

D: -
V: TRBV5-4
J: TRBJ1-4
size: -
CDR3: CASSSGHANEKLFF
DNA: TGTGCCAGCAGCTCCGGACACGCTAATGAAAAACTGTTTTTT

D: -
V: TRBV2
J: TRBJ1-5
size: -
CDR3: CASSDPWDTLANNQPQHF
DNA: TGTGCCAGCAGTGACCCCTGGGACACCCTAGCCAACAATCAGCCCCAGCATTTT

D: -
V: TRBV19
J: TRBJ1-4
size: -
CDR3: CASSYTATNEKLFF
DNA: TGTGCCAGTAGTTACACAGCAACTAATGAAAAACTGTTTTTT

D: -
V: TRBV27
J: TRBJ1-2
size: -
CDR3: CASKQDSNYGYTF
DNA: TGTGCCAGCAAGCAGGACAGTAACTATGGCTACACCTTC

D: -
V: TRBV6-5
J: TRBJ1-3
size: -
CDR3: CASTESVPSGNTIYF
DNA: TGTGCCAGCACCGAGTCGGTTCCCTCTGGAAACACCATATATTTT

D: -
V: TRBV28
J: TRBJ1-2
size: -
CDR3: CASRDPGTFNYGYTF
DNA: TGTGCCAGCAGGGATCCCGGGACATTCAACTATGGCTACACCTTC

D: TRBD1
V: TRBV10-3
J: TRBJ1-2
size: -
CDR3: CAISGQGGYYGYTF
DNA: TGTGCCATCAGCGGACAGGGAGGATACTATGGCTACACCTTC

D: TRBD1
V: TRBV29-1
J: TRBJ1-2
size: -
CDR3: CRDAGQGNYGYTF
DNA: TGCAGGGATGCGGGACAGGGAAACTATGGCTACACCTTC

D: -
V: TRBV2
J: TRBJ1-1
size: few
CDR3: CASSGHFERNTEAFF
DNA: TGTGCCAGCAGTGGACATTTCGAACGGAACACTGAAGCTTTCTTT

D: -
V: TRBV7-3
J: TRBJ2-5
size: -
CDR3: CASSLTPKETQYF
DNA: TGTGCCAGCAGCTTAACCCCCAAAGAGACCCAGTACTTC

D: -
V: TRBV30
J: TRBJ1-2
size: few
CDR3: CAWSVRGGMANYGYTF
DNA: TGTGCCTGGAGTGTTCGGGGTGGGATGGCTAACTATGGCTACACCTTC

D: -
V: TRBV12-5
J: TRBJ1-3
size: -
CDR3: CASGSGPPAGNTIYF
DNA: TGTGCTAGTGGTTCCGGTCCCCCGGCTGGAAACACCATATATTTT

D: -
V: TRBV2
J: TRBJ1-5
size: -
CDR3: CASGQGFQPQHF
DNA: TGTGCCAGTGGTCAGGGTTTTCAGCCCCAGCATTTT

D: TRBD1
V: TRBV5-1
J: TRBJ2-7
size: -
CDR3: CASSQRQGAYEQYF
DNA: TGCGCCAGCAGCCAAAGACAGGGGGCCTACGAGCAGTACTTC

D: -
V: TRBV25-1
J: TRBJ2-1
size: -
CDR3: CASSGVGSREQFF
DNA: TGTGCCAGCAGTGGGGTTGGGAGTAGGGAGCAGTTCTTC

D: -
V: TRBV7-2
J: TRBJ1-2
size: -
CDR3: CASSFAVGYGYTF
DNA: TGTGCCAGCAGTTTCGCGGTTGGCTATGGCTACACCTTC

D: TRBD2
V: TRBV5-1
J: TRBJ2-7
size: once
CDR3: CASSRGLAGELDEQYF
DNA: TGCGCCAGCAGCCGGGGACTAGCGGGAGAGTTGGACGAGCAGTACTTC

D: -
V: TRBV9
J: TRBJ2-2
size: -
CDR3: CASKRGGRADTGELFF
DNA: TGTGCCAGCAAGAGGGGGGGCAGGGCCGACACCGGGGAGCTGTTTTTT

D: TRBD1
V: TRBV3-1/TRBV3-2
J: TRBJ2-7
size: -
CDR3: CASSLGQGGWYEQYF
DNA: TGTGCCAGCAGCCTCGGACAGGGGGGCTGGTACGAGCAGTACTTC

D: TRBD2
V: TRBV27
J: TRBJ2-3
size: -
CDR3: CASSKSTSTQYF
DNA: TGTGCCAGCAGTAAATCGACTAGCACGCAGTATTTT

D: TRBD1
V: TRBV18
J: TRBJ1-5
size: few
CDR3: CASSPTDPGQGGQPQHF
DNA: TGTGCCAGCTCACCAACAGATCCGGGACAGGGAGGGCAGCCCCAGCATTTT

D: TRBD1
V: TRBV2
J: TRBJ1-4
size: -
CDR3: CASRADRAATNEKLFF
DNA: TGTGCCAGCAGGGCGGACAGGGCTGCAACTAATGAAAAACTGTTTTTT

D: -
V: TRBV19
J: TRBJ1-3
size: -
CDR3: CASSRSDRLSSGNTIYF
DNA: TGTGCCAGTAGTAGAAGCGACAGATTAAGCTCTGGAAACACCATATATTTT

D: TRBD2
V: TRBV5-1
J: TRBJ2-5
size: -
CDR3: CASSLFLGSGEETQYF
DNA: TGCGCCAGCAGCCTTTTTCTGGGTAGCGGGGAAGAGACCCAGTACTTC

D: -
V: TRBV28
J: TRBJ1-2
size: -
CDR3: CASSTLTVNYGYTF
DNA: TGTGCCAGCAGTACCCTGACAGTTAACTATGGCTACACCTTC

D: TRBD2
V: TRBV6-5
J: TRBJ2-3
size: once
CDR3: CASSYTAGGTDTQYF
DNA: TGTGCCAGCAGTTACACGGCGGGGGGGACAGATACGCAGTATTTT

D: TRBD1
V: TRBV2
J: TRBJ2-1
size: -
CDR3: CASLAGTGAYNEQFF
DNA: TGTGCCAGCCTTGCCGGGACAGGGGCCTACAATGAGCAGTTCTTC

D: -
V: TRBV3-1/TRBV3-2
J: TRBJ2-7
size: -
CDR3: CASSVTGFEQYF
DNA: TGTGCCAGCAGCGTTACAGGGTTCGAGCAGTACTTC

D: TRBD2
V: TRBV27
J: TRBJ2-5
size: -
CDR3: CASSTLAGAVGETQYF
DNA: TGTGCCAGCAGTACCTTAGCGGGAGCGGTGGGAGAGACCCAGTACTTC

D: -
V: TRBV7-3
J: TRBJ2-7
size: few
CDR3: CASSLTVGAGDEQYF
DNA: TGTGCCAGCAGCTTAACCGTAGGGGCAGGGGATGAGCAGTACTTC

D: -
V: TRBV6-1
J: TRBJ2-2
size: -
CDR3: CASSEGGTLSWELFF
DNA: TGTGCCAGCAGTGAAGGAGGCACACTTTCGTGGGAGCTGTTTTTT

D: -
V: TRBV7-2
J: TRBJ1-5
size: -
CDR3: CASSLDSLNDQPQHF
DNA: TGTGCCAGCAGCTTAGACAGTCTAAACGATCAGCCCCAGCATTTT

D: TRBD2
V: TRBV5-1
J: TRBJ2-5
size: -
CDR3: CASSWGLAGGGKTQYF
DNA: TGCGCCAGCAGCTGGGGACTAGCGGGAGGCGGGAAGACCCAGTACTTC

D: -
V: TRBV18
J: TRBJ1-6
size: -
CDR3: CASSPPDSPGSPLHF
DNA: TGTGCCAGCTCACCACCGGACAGTCCGGGTTCACCCCTCCACTTT